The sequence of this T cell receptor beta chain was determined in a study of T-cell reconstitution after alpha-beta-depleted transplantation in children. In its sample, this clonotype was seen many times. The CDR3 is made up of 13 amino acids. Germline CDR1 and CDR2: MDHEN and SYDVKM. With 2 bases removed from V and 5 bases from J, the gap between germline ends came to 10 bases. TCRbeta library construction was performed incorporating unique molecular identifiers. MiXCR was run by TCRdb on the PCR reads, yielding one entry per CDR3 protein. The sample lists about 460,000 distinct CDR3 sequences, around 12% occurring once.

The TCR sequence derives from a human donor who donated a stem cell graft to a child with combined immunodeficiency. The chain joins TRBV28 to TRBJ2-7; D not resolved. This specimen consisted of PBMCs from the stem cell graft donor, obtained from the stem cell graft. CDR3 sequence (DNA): TGTGCCAGCAGTTTAAACCTTTCTCACGAGCAGTACTTC. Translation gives CASSLNLSHEQYF.